This TCR beta chain was sequenced in a study of blood T cell repertoires in COVID-19. Study in general: Both acute and convalescent COVID-19 samples were obtained from the United States, Italy and Spain. T cells, B-cell-depleted T cells, or PBMCs supplied cDNA or gDNA.

In this sample, this clone turned up a few times. In the original workflow: Quantification of nucleated cells was approximated via reference gene primer amplification. TCRdb's table, derived via immunoSEQ multiplex PCR, lists solely in-frame clones and lacks some. Clone size and V and J calls were adopted from that table, with D and trimming inferred from the DNA. The table shows fewer than 200,000 clones, with approximately 84% occurring only once. This CDR3 comprises 17 residues. The germline V gene encodes CDR1 ENHRY and CDR2 SYGVKD. V lost 6 bases to trimming and J lost 0 bases, with 18 bases between them.

The TCR was taken from a human donor in a cohort sampled during active COVID-19. The specimen sequenced was peripheral blood. This chain connects TRBV10-3 to TRBJ1-3; D gene unclear. This CDR3 reads CAIRVPGSESSGNTIYF. CDR3 nucleotide sequence: TGTGCCATCAGAGTCCCGGGATCGGAGAGCTCTGGAAACACCATATATTTT.